This TCR beta chain was found in a study of graft-versus-host responses after intestinal transplantation. As for the study in general: Multivisceral, liver-intestinal, or isolated intestinal grafts went to recipients. Study outcomes and limitations: Some GvH clones appeared in ileal mucosa or blood before recipient bone marrow.

Remarks on this clone: The antigen remains unidentified.

Assay used: immunoSEQ multiplex PCR; TCRdb lists only in-frame clones, some missing. The sample holds some 12,000 clones, more than 85% seen once. This specimen consisted of PBMCs, obtained around 110 days after intestinal transplant. This sequence was found in a human patient who received an intestinal transplant, so some T cells may come from the graft donor.

The CDR3, as DNA: TGTGCCAGCAGCTTAGCGTCCCTAGCGGGAGTGAGCAATGAGCAGTTCTTC. Translation gives CASSLASLAGVSNEQFF. This chain joins TRBV7-9 and TRBJ2-1; 10 bases are a match to TRBD2. V lost 0 bases to trimming and J lost 6 bases; unmatched junction nucleotides: 8. CDR1 and CDR2 from the germline V gene are SEHNR and FQNEAQ (reference sequence). The CDR3 covers 17 residues.